The rows below give T cell receptor beta chains drawn from one sample of a study of spatial heterogeneity in lung cancer. TCRdb called the 5' RACE reads again in MiXCR, with one record for every CDR3 protein. This table has about 28,000 distinct CDR3 sequences, roughly 6.6% appearing once. The sequencing used lung tumor tissue, collected at surgery. The receptor source for this set is a male donor with early-stage non-small cell lung cancer. Each CDR3 is given with its conserved first and last residue. The D gene is left open where the match is weak. Clone size is shown for a subset of rows, as once, few, many or a class of expanded clone.

j_gene: TRBJ2-5; abundance: many; v_gene: TRBV3-1; d_gene: .; CDR3nt: TGTGCCAGCAGTCATAGCGGCCAAGAGACCCAGTACTTC; CDR3aa: CASSHSGQETQYF
j_gene: TRBJ2-5; abundance: .; v_gene: TRBV3-1; d_gene: .; CDR3nt: TGTGCCAGCAGGCAATCGCGGGAAGAGACCCAGTACTTC; CDR3aa: CASRQSREETQYF
j_gene: TRBJ1-1; abundance: few; v_gene: TRBV5-1; d_gene: .; CDR3nt: TGCGCCAGCAGCCACGGATTCATAGTGAACACTGAAGCTTTCTTT; CDR3aa: CASSHGFIVNTEAFF
j_gene: TRBJ2-1; abundance: many; v_gene: TRBV7-2; d_gene: .; CDR3nt: TGTGCCAGCAGCTTAGGGTTTGGACAGACCGGCACGGATGAGCAGTTCTTC; CDR3aa: CASSLGFGQTGTDEQFF
j_gene: TRBJ2-5; abundance: many; v_gene: TRBV10-3; d_gene: TRBD1; CDR3nt: TGTGCCATCAGTGAAAAGGGATCTGGACAGGGGGGGACCCAGTACTTC; CDR3aa: CAISEKGSGQGGTQYF
j_gene: TRBJ2-1; abundance: many; v_gene: TRBV3-1; d_gene: .; CDR3nt: TGTGCCAGCAGCCAATTTTCCCGGGGGAGAGTGCAGTTCTTC; CDR3aa: CASSQFSRGRVQFF
j_gene: TRBJ1-2; abundance: few; v_gene: TRBV9; d_gene: .; CDR3nt: TGTGCCAGCAGCGTAGGGAGCAAAGTCTCTAACTATGGCTACACCTTC; CDR3aa: CASSVGSKVSNYGYTF
j_gene: TRBJ2-7; abundance: .; v_gene: TRBV25-1; d_gene: .; CDR3nt: TGTGCCAGCAGTGAATCGGGGAGTTGGACCTACGAGCAGTACTTC; CDR3aa: CASSESGSWTYEQYF
j_gene: TRBJ1-5; abundance: many; v_gene: TRBV7-8; d_gene: .; CDR3nt: TGTGCCAGCAGCTTAGAAAGGGGGGATCAGCCCCAGCATTTT; CDR3aa: CASSLERGDQPQHF
j_gene: TRBJ2-1; abundance: many; v_gene: TRBV10-3; d_gene: TRBD2; CDR3nt: TGTGCCATCAGGGGGACTAGCGGGGGCAATGAGCAGTTCTTC; CDR3aa: CAIRGTSGGNEQFF
j_gene: TRBJ2-2; abundance: many; v_gene: TRBV29-1; d_gene: .; CDR3nt: TGCAGCGCCCTATGGGGCGCCGGGGAGCTGTTTTTT; CDR3aa: CSALWGAGELFF